The 24 T cell receptor beta chains below come from one sample, sequenced in a study of cytomegalovirus exposure and HLA in healthy donors. It was with 60 Vbeta and 13 Jbeta primers that the PCR ran. Produced via immunoSEQ multiplex PCR; TCRdb's table is partial and in-frame only. The sample yields around 190,000 clones, around 80% seen once. Sequences were obtained from PBMCs. The receptors originated from a woman between 35 and 50 years old in good health and CMV-seronegative.

This clone was observed a single time. As DNA, the CDR3 is TGTGCCAGTAGCGGACTAGCGGGAGTAGGACTCGATGAGCAGTTCTTC. The encoded protein is CASSGLAGVGLDEQFF. This chain joins TRBV19 and TRBJ2-1; TRBD2 aligns across 13 bases. The ends lost 6 bases at V and 8 bases at J; junction bases unmatched: 10. The length of the CDR3 is 16 residues. Germline V gives CDR1 LNHDA, CDR2 SQIVND (reference sequence). Full variable domain (rest looked up from reference TRBV19 and TRBJ2-1): DGGITQSPKYLFRKEGQNVTLSCEQNLNHDAMYWYRQDPGQGLRLIYYSQIVNDFQKGDIAEGYSVSREKKESFPLTVTSAQKNPTAFYLCASSGLAGVGLDEQFFGPGTRLTVL.

The chain carries TRBV28 and TRBJ2-7; D might be TRBD1 (6 bases). The CDR3 runs to 14 residues. Trimming cost V 5 bases and J 1 base, with 12 bases left between them. Germline V gives CDR1 MDHEN, CDR2 SYDVKM. Written as DNA, the CDR3 is TGTGCCAGCAGTGATCGGACAGCTTCCTACGAGCAGTACTTC. Residues: CASSDRTASYEQYF. The variable domain in full, completed from reference TRBV28 and TRBJ2-7, reads DVKVTQSSRYLVKRTGEKVFLECVQDMDHENMFWYRQDPGLGLRLIYFSYDVKMKEKGDIPEGYSVSREKKERFSLILESASTNQTSMYLCASSDRTASYEQYFGPGTRLTVT.

The CDR3 DNA reads TGTGCCAGTAGTATTCGGAGTGCGAGTACCGGGGAGCTGTTTTTT. Its protein product is CASSIRSASTGELFF. This chain joins TRBV19 and TRBJ2-2; no clear D gene. The ends were cut back, 3 bases at V and 5 bases at J, with 13 bases in the middle. Germline V gives CDR1 LNHDA, CDR2 SQIVND (reference sequence). This CDR3 spans 15 amino acids.

This clone was seen a single time. This rearrangement joins TRBV18 to TRBJ1-2, with 7 bases fitting TRBD1. Germline V gives CDR1 KGHSH, CDR2 LQKENI. V was clipped by 3 bases and J by 2 bases; unmatched bases: 6. The CDR3 totals 15 residues. The CDR3 sequence is CASSPAEGANYGYTF. The CDR3 nucleotides are TGTGCCAGCTCACCGGCGGAGGGGGCAAACTATGGCTACACCTTC.

V usage is TRBV19 and J usage is TRBJ2-2, with 11 positions matching TRBD2. The CDR3 spans 16 residues. Germline loops: CDR1 LNHDA, CDR2 SQIVND (reference sequence). V lost 6 bases to trimming and J lost 1 base; unmatched junction nucleotides: 4. The chain's CDR3 is CASRTLAGGNTGELFF. The DNA for the CDR3 is TGTGCCAGTAGGACTCTAGCGGGGGGGAACACCGGGGAGCTGTTTTTT.

This chain uses TRBV6-5 with TRBJ1-1, with a tentative D call TRBD1 (5 bases). Germline lookup yields CDR1 MNHEY and CDR2 SVGAGI. CDR3 length equals 14 residues. With 6 bases removed from V and 3 bases from J, the gap between germline ends came to 14 bases. As DNA, the CDR3 is TGTGCCAGCAGCGACGGGGGGGGTTACACTGAAGCTTTCTTT. Translating it yields CASSDGGGYTEAFF.

The chain has TRBV29-1 and TRBJ1-2; D is undetermined. The CDR3 sequence is 12 residues long. With 1 base removed from V and 3 bases from J, the gap between germline ends came to 6 bases. Germline CDR1 reads SQVTM; CDR2 reads ANQGSEA. For the CDR3, the DNA is TGCAGCGTTGAAGGACTGGACTATGGCTACACCTTC. As protein: CSVEGLDYGYTF.

The chain is built from TRBV5-4 and TRBJ1-1, with TRBD1 identical over 9 bases. The CDR3 totals 16 residues. The V gene end was trimmed by 4 bases and the J gene end by 3 bases; junction bases not matched to a gene: 10. Germline CDR1 reads SGHNT; CDR2 reads YYREEE (reference sequence). Here the CDR3 reads CASSGRDRVLDTEAFF. The CDR3 nucleotides are TGTGCCAGCAGCGGCCGGGACAGGGTTTTGGACACTGAAGCTTTCTTT.

V is TRBV5-8 and J is TRBJ2-5; possible D gene TRBD1, 5 bases. V lost 3 bases and J 4 bases, leaving 16 bases between the germline ends. The CDR3 is 15 amino acids. Germline CDR1 is SGHTS and CDR2 is YDEGEE. This CDR3 is CASSSRGWVGETQYF. The CDR3, as DNA: TGTGCCAGCAGCTCTAGGGGATGGGTAGGAGAGACCCAGTACTTC. The full variable domain, its missing parts supplied by reference TRBV5-8 and TRBJ2-5, is EAGVTQSPTHLIKTRGQQATLRCSPISGHTSVYWYQQALGLGLQFLLWYDEGEERNRGNFPPRFSGRQFPNYSSELNVNALELEDSALYLCASSSRGWVGETQYFGPGTRLLVL.

The chain links TRBV11-2 to TRBJ2-7; 9 positions agree with TRBD2. V lost 0 bases and J lost 12; bases outside the gene matches: 12. CDR1 and CDR2 from the germline V gene are SGHAT and FQNNGV. The CDR3 sequence is 15 residues long. CDR3: CASSLDGGLAGKWYF. CDR3 nucleotides: TGTGCCAGCAGCTTAGATGGGGGTCTAGCGGGAAAATGGTACTTC.

CDR3 residues: CASSFDRYSSSEQFF. DNA of the CDR3: TGTGCCAGCAGTTTTGACAGATACTCCTCTAGTGAGCAGTTCTTC. The genes are TRBV2 and TRBJ2-1; D is perhaps TRBD1 (5 bases). Germline CDR1 and CDR2: SNHLY and FYNNEI. The CDR3 is 15 residues long. V was pared by 5 bases and J by 9 bases, with 20 bases between.

V gene TRBV18 combines with J gene TRBJ1-3; 7 positions match TRBD1. J lost 0 bases, V lost 4 bases, and 6 bases had no gene match. The CDR3 spans 16 residues. Looked up from germline, CDR1 is KGHSH and CDR2 is LQKENI. The CDR3, as DNA: TGTGCCAGCTCACAACCGGGACAGTACTCTGGAAACACCATATATTTT. Protein: CASSQPGQYSGNTIYF.

The J gene is TRBJ1-1, the V gene TRBV2; D is undetermined. Germline-derived CDR1 and CDR2 are SNHLY and FYNNEI. The CDR3 spans 13 residues. Trimming took 4 bases from V and 4 from J, leaving 10 bases between them. CDR3 protein: CASSGTGITEAFF. The CDR3 coding sequence is TGTGCCAGCAGTGGTACGGGAATCACTGAAGCTTTCTTT.

V gene TRBV2 combines with J gene TRBJ1-1; no reliable D call. Germline V lookup: CDR1 SNHLY, CDR2 FYNNEI. This CDR3 is 13 amino acids long. V was trimmed by 5 bases and J by 0 bases, leaving 7 bases between them. The DNA of the CDR3 is TGTGCCAGCAGTCTCTTAGTGAACACTGAAGCTTTCTTT. Translated: CASSLLVNTEAFF.

The rearrangement joins TRBV9 to TRBJ1-1; 12 bases line up with TRBD1. Germline CDR1 reads SGDLS; CDR2 reads YYNGEE. The V and J ends lost 4 bases and 7 bases, in that order; junction bases with no gene match: 8. The CDR3 length is 15 residues. CDR3 bases: TGTGCCAGCAGCTTCTCCGGGACAGGGGGCTTTGAAGCTTTCTTT. This codes for CASSFSGTGGFEAFF.

The chain carries TRBV10-3 and TRBJ2-7, with 9 bases fitting TRBD1. The CDR3 covers 18 residues. The germline CDR1 and CDR2 sequences are ENHRY and SYGVKD. Losses at the gene ends were 3 bases for V and 3 bases for J; bases not matched to a gene: 15. CDR3 sequence: CAISDSALGTGKGYEQYF. The CDR3 DNA is TGTGCCATCAGTGACTCGGCTCTTGGGACAGGGAAGGGCTACGAGCAGTACTTC.

The V and J genes are TRBV27 and TRBJ2-2; maybe TRBD2 (5 bases). Germline values: CDR1 MNHEY, CDR2 SMNVEV (reference sequence). CDR3 length: 14 amino acids. Trimming cost V 2 bases and J 2 bases, with 6 bases left between them. CDR3 residues: CASSLLANTGELFF. The CDR3 DNA is TGTGCCAGCAGTTTACTAGCTAACACCGGGGAGCTGTTTTTT.

DNA of the CDR3: TGTGCCAGCAGCCACCGACAGGGCTCCACAGATACGCAGTATTTT. Protein: CASSHRQGSTDTQYF. This chain uses TRBV11-3 with TRBJ2-3; 7 positions agree with TRBD1. Germline trimming cut 5 bases from V and 2 bases from J; bases unmatched to any gene: 7. CDR1 is SGHNT and CDR2 is YENEEA in the germline V gene. The CDR3 consists of 15 residues.

A remark on this clone: Different DNA sequences within this sample yield the same CDR3. The chain uses TRBV9 and TRBJ1-6; D ambiguous. Trimming removed 0 bases from V and 7 bases from J, with 5 bases in between. Looked up from germline, CDR1 is SGDLS and CDR2 is YYNGEE. This CDR3 contains 13 residues. This chain's CDR3 is CASSVGGNSPLHF. For the CDR3, the DNA is TGTGCCAGCAGCGTAGGCGGGAATTCACCCCTCCACTTT.

The gene calls are TRBV30 and TRBJ1-3, with D unresolved. The germline CDR1 and CDR2 sequences are GTSNPN and SVGIG (reference sequence). CDR3 size: 13 residues. V was clipped by 0 bases and J by 3 bases, with 6 bases between them. CDR3 region: CAWSVQLGNTIYF. The CDR3 DNA follows: TGTGCCTGGAGTGTACAGCTTGGAAACACCATATATTTT. The complete variable domain, with remaining parts taken from reference TRBV30 and TRBJ1-3, reads SQTIHQWPATLVQPVGSPLSLECTVEGTSNPNLYWYRQAAGRGLQLLFYSVGIGQISSEVPQNLSASRPQDRQFILSSKKLLLSDSGFYLCAWSVQLGNTIYFGEGSWLTVV.

The genes are TRBV4-3 and TRBJ2-3, with no clear D. V gave up 0 bases and J gave up 3 bases, with 13 bases separating them. Germline V CDR1 and CDR2: LGHNA, YSLEER. The CDR3 has 16 amino acids. This chain's CDR3 is CASSQDIAIGTDTQYF. In DNA form, the CDR3 reads TGCGCCAGCAGCCAAGATATAGCAATAGGAACAGATACGCAGTATTTT.

The V call is TRBV5-8, the J call TRBJ2-5; maybe TRBD2 (5 bases). The CDR3 extends over 12 amino acids. CDR1 and CDR2 from the germline V gene are SGHTS and YDEGEE. The V and J ends lost 0 bases and 6 bases respectively, with 6 bases between them. CDR3 sequence (DNA): TGTGCCAGCAGCTTGGCCGGGAAGACCCAGTACTTC. Translation: CASSLAGKTQYF.

Concerning this clone: At one end, the junction sequence differs from germline, possibly due to a read error. This rearrangement joins TRBV19 to TRBJ1-1; TRBD1 matches 10 bases. The CDR3 contains 18 residues. CDR1 LNHDA and CDR2 SQIVND come from the germline V gene (reference sequence). As DNA, the CDR3 is TGTGCCAGTACTATACAGACAGGGGGCAGCTTCTTGGCCACTGAAGCTTTCTTT. The encoded protein is CASTIQTGGSFLATEAFF. Variable domain in full (rest from reference TRBV19 and TRBJ1-1): DGGITQSPKYLFRKEGQNVTLSCEQNLNHDAMYWYRQDPGQGLRLIYYSQIVNDFQKGDIAEGYSVSREKKESFPLTVTSAQKNPTAFYLCASTIQTGGSFLATEAFFGQGTRLTVV.

This chain uses TRBV9 with TRBJ2-1; 7 nucleotides align to TRBD1. In germline, CDR1 is SGDLS, CDR2 YYNGEE. The J segment lost 4 bases and the V segment lost 0 bases, leaving 7 bases of the junction unmatched. This CDR3 is 16 amino acids long. Here the CDR3 DNA reads TGTGCCAGCAGCGTAGGAACAGGGGCAACATACAATGAGCAGTTCTTC. Translated: CASSVGTGATYNEQFF.